Listed below are T cell receptor beta chains from one sample, sequenced in a study of blood T cell repertoires in COVID-19. Only in-frame clones appear in the TCRdb table, and some are missing; sequencing was by immunoSEQ multiplex PCR. The table records approximately 310,000 clones, around 86% of them present only once. Sequencing used PBMCs or T cells enriched from blood (not recorded which). The source is a man in his sixties who had recovered from COVID-19. Each CDR3 is given with its conserved first and last residue. Each record gives: D gene, J gene, V gene, CDR3 protein. A D gene is named only where the DNA matches it firmly.

TRBD1	TRBJ1-2	TRBV10-3	CAISERDRGLRAYGYTF
NA	TRBJ2-7	TRBV10-3	CAISEDRTSSYEQYF
TRBD2	TRBJ2-7	TRBV6-5	CASSYSGPSSYEQYF
NA	TRBJ2-3	TRBV3-1/TRBV3-2	CASSPNWGGGTDTQYF
TRBD1	TRBJ1-5	TRBV28	CASSSGQGDQPQHF
TRBD1	TRBJ2-5	TRBV7-6	CASSLGTGRRETQYF
TRBD1	TRBJ1-2	TRBV7-3	CASSSRVGGQGANGYTF
NA	TRBJ2-3	TRBV5-1	CASSLELRGTGADTQYF
NA	TRBJ1-6	TRBV6-5	CASSYARGNSPLHF
TRBD2	TRBJ2-3	TRBV19	CASSIWGTSATDTQYF
TRBD1	TRBJ1-4	TRBV19	CASSSDRGLSEKLFF
NA	TRBJ2-5	TRBV9	CASSVYSGGETQYF
NA	TRBJ2-1	TRBV2	CASSVDSGGRYNEQFF
NA	TRBJ1-5	TRBV28	CASTTTAPYSNQPQHF
NA	TRBJ1-5	TRBV19	CASSKGEVWSNQPQHF
NA	TRBJ2-5	TRBV20-1	CSATRQETQYF
NA	TRBJ2-2	TRBV28	CASSLGGHSNTGELFF
NA	TRBJ1-5	TRBV1	CTSSQARVQPQHF
NA	TRBJ2-7	TRBV7-9	CASSWAVDEQYF
NA	TRBJ2-3	TRBV30	CAWSSSTDTQYF
TRBD2	TRBJ2-7	TRBV3-1/TRBV3-2	CASSLETSGANMYF
NA	TRBJ2-1	TRBV28	CASSFEGLEQFF
NA	TRBJ2-1	TRBV7-2	CASSLARGNEQFF
TRBD1	TRBJ2-2	TRBV9	CASSPRTGSTGELFF
NA	TRBJ2-3	TRBV24-1	CATSDPQRRGTDTQYF
NA	TRBJ2-6	TRBV2	CASSEQEAGANVLTF
TRBD2	TRBJ2-1	TRBV7-3	CASSPRTSGSYNEQFF
NA	TRBJ1-2	TRBV6-1	CASSEVKGDGYTF
NA	TRBJ1-3	TRBV28	CASSTEISGNTIYF
NA	TRBJ1-5	TRBV12-3/TRBV12-4	CASHTGNNQPQHF
NA	TRBJ2-7	TRBV11-3	CASRYYEQYF
NA	TRBJ1-5	TRBV19	CASSTGGQPQHF
TRBD2	TRBJ2-1	TRBV7-2	CASSLIRGRAGYNEQFF
TRBD2	TRBJ2-1	TRBV24-1	CATSDTKGLAGANEQFF
NA	TRBJ2-5	TRBV18	CASSPVEIQETQYF
TRBD1	TRBJ1-4	TRBV11-2	CASSIDRGDEKLFF
TRBD1	TRBJ1-5	TRBV28	CASSPRQGGNQPQHF